This T cell receptor beta chain was documented in a study of blood T cell repertoires in COVID-19. As processed by the authors: Reference gene primer amplification gave nucleated cell count estimates. Method: immunoSEQ multiplex PCR; TCRdb's copy keeps in-frame clones and lacks some. V and J calls plus clone size are reproduced from that table; the DNA served to infer D and trimming. The data hold around 130,000 clones, with just under 90% observed a single time. This clone was recorded a few times. This CDR3 is 15 amino acids long. Looked up from germline, CDR1 is LNHDA and CDR2 is SQIVND (reference sequence). V gave up 9 bases and J gave up 1 base, with 18 bases separating them.

This chain links TRBV19 with TRBJ1-1; possible D gene TRBD1, 6 bases. The sequencing input was peripheral blood. This sequence was found in a woman aged 45 to 65 with acute or convalescent COVID-19. CDR3 residues: CASNIKGVRNTEAFF. In DNA form, the CDR3 reads TGTGCCAGCAATATCAAGGGGGTTCGGAACACTGAAGCTTTCTTT.